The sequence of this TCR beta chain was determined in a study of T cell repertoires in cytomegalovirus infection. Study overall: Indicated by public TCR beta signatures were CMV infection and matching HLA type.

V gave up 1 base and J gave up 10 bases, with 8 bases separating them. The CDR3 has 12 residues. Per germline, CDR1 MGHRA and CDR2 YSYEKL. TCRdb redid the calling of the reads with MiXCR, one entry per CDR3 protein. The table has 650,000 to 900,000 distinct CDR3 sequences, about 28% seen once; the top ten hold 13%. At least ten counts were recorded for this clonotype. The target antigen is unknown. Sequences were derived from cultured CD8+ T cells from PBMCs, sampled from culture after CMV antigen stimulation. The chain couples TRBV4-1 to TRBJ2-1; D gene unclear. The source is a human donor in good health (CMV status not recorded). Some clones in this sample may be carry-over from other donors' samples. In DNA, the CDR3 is TGCGCCAGCAGCCAAGGAAGGTCCGAGCAGTTCTTC. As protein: CASSQGRSEQFF.